The source of this T cell receptor (beta chain) is a study of blood T cell repertoires in COVID-19 (dated by TCRdb to about 2020). Study-wide context: Samples from collaborators originated in the United States, Italy and Spain and spanned both the acute and convalescent phases of COVID-19. HLA class I and class II types, where available, came from metadata supplied by the sample provider rather than from assay-based typing. Deeply sampled blood TCRbeta repertoires from subjects exposed to, actively infected with, or recovered from COVID-19 were included in the dataset. The samples were drawn from the first 160 participants of the ongoing ImmuneRACE study and from 950 to 1,500 subjects provided by 6 global collaborators. The repertoires were released in a freely available public database meant as a resource for research on the immune response to SARS-CoV-2. A de-identified subject ID, COVID-19 status, age in years and sex were almost always included in the sample metadata. The prospective study material was composed of cDNA or gDNA derived from T cells, B-cell-depleted T cells, or PBMCs. Broader findings and caveats from the paper: How much clinical and demographic metadata was included differed by source and by participant, and the metadata was provided uncurated.

Compared with germline, V lacks 7 bases and J lacks 2 bases; bases without a gene match: 4. Based on the germline V gene (reference sequence), the CDR1 and CDR2 sequences are LNHDA and SQIVND. Its CDR3 holds 14 amino acids, cysteine through phenylalanine. The kept DNA is CDR3 alone, 42 bases in frame from the first base. This clone was seen more than once but under ten times. This receptor's antigen is unknown. Within one base of it there is no much larger clone, and no base qualities were kept. TCRbeta CDR3 regions were amplified from genomic DNA by means of the immunoSEQ Assay, a bias-controlled multiplex PCR. The authors processed their data as follows. Nucleated cell counts per sample were estimated from amplification of reference gene primers within the assay. To quantify the absolute abundance of each unique TCRbeta CDR3 rearrangement, sequence reads were collapsed and filtered. For each sample, productive Simpson clonality was calculated as the square root of Simpson's diversity index across productive rearrangements. What TCRdb holds here is the immuneACCESS table cut down to in-frame rearrangements. Part of the clones is not present; checked against another copy, under half of the missing clones reflect an unresolved V gene, and the others are unexplained. V and J calls and clone size are given by that table; D and trimming were obtained from the DNA. The sample profile shows 300,000 to 350,000 clones; roughly 86% of them were found once. Jointly, the top ten make up around 10% of the sample.

Participants in the prospective study were aged roughly 18 to 100 years, lived in about two dozen United States geographic areas, and enrolled through a virtual design. Cohort assignment in the prospective study relied on participant-reported clinical history from a screening survey and a study questionnaire. Recovered participants in ImmuneRACE Cohort 3 were defined by two consecutive negative NP/OP PCR tests, clearance by a healthcare professional, or resolution of symptoms. In the prospective study, mobile phlebotomists collected whole blood, serum and a nasopharyngeal or oropharyngeal swab from each participant. Over a roughly two-month period, participants in the prospective study had the option of providing additional blood draws and questionnaires. Before DNA extraction, blood samples from the prospective study were shipped at room temperature or frozen.

The chain uses TRBV19 and TRBJ1-3, with 8 bases aligning to TRBD1. This receptor was obtained from a woman between 18 and 29 years old who had recovered from COVID-19. Input material: PBMCs or T cells enriched from blood (not recorded which). The CDR3 protein sequence reads: CASTQGAAGNTIYF. The sequenced DNA: TGTGCCAGTACCCAGGGGGCTGCTGGAAACACCATATATTTT.